This TCR beta chain was identified in a study of blood T cell repertoires in COVID-19. The overall study: The study drew acute and convalescent COVID-19 samples from the United States, Italy and Spain. T cells, B-cell-depleted T cells, or PBMCs provided the cDNA or gDNA that served as material.

This clone was seen just once. How the authors handled the data: Amplification of reference gene primers was used by the study to estimate nucleated cell counts. Profiled with immunoSEQ multiplex PCR; TCRdb holds only in-frame clones, not every one. For V, J and clone size, that table is used; D and trimming come from the DNA. The data contain about 64,000 clones, around three quarters of them seen just once; the ten biggest clones take up roughly 5.4%. The CDR3 runs 16 residues. The germline gives CDR1 LNHDA, CDR2 SQIVND (reference sequence). The J segment lost 3 bases and the V segment lost 5 bases, leaving 6 bases of the junction unmatched.

The TCR was taken from a human donor in a cohort sampled during active COVID-19. Sample: peripheral blood. The chain couples TRBV19 to TRBJ1-5; TRBD1 aligns across 11 bases. The chain's CDR3 is CASSPRDRGDNQPQHF. The CDR3 DNA reads as TGTGCCAGTAGTCCTCGGGACAGGGGGGACAATCAGCCCCAGCATTTT.